This note documents a single T cell receptor beta chain sequence. Its antigen remains unidentified. A universal primer site was added by template switching, and unique molecular identifiers were carried by the cDNA. TCRdb reanalysed the 5' RACE reads using MiXCR and keeps one entry per CDR3 protein. Of 210,000 or so distinct CDR3 sequences detected, more than 15% appear once; the ten largest clones hold 35% to 50%. The data are from a study of identical twins. Study-level points and caveats: Twins shared out-of-frame alpha sequences with excess low generation probability. Invariant populations such as MAIT and iNKT cells could partly muddle zero-insertion analyses.

Germline-derived CDR1 and CDR2 are MNHEY and SMNVEV (reference sequence). The CDR3 loop spans 18 amino acids. Between the trimmed V and J ends, which lost 0 bases and 0 bases, there was a span of 15 bases. These same data were also listed under a study on T cells expressing NK-cell markers.

The source material was CD8+ T cells sorted from blood. The chain employs TRBV27 and TRBJ2-1, with D perhaps matching TRBD1 (5 bases). The TCR sequence derives from a young woman in good health. CDR3 sequence (DNA): TGTGCCAGCAGTTTATCCCCCGTGAGGCAGGGCTCCTACAATGAGCAGTTCTTC. The encoded protein is CASSLSPVRQGSYNEQFF.